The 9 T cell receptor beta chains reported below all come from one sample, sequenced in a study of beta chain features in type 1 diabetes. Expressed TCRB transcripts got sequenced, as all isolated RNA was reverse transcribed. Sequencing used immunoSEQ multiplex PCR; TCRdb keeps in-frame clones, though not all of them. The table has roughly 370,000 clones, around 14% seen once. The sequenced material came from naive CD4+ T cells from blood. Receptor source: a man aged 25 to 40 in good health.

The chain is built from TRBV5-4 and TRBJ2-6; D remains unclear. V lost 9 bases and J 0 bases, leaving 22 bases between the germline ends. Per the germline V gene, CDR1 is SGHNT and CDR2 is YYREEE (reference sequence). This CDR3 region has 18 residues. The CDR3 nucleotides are TGTGCCATCCCCCGAGCTTCCGGCTCGGTCTCTGGGGCCAACGTCCTGACTTTC. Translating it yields CAIPRASGSVSGANVLTF.

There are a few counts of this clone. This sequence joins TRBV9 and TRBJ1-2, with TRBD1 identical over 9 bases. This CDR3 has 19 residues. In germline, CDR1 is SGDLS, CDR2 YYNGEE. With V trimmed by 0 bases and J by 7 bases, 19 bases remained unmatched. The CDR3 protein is CASSVASTVYTGGMSGYTF. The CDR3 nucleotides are TGTGCCAGCAGCGTAGCTAGCACAGTTTATACAGGGGGCATGAGTGGCTACACCTTC. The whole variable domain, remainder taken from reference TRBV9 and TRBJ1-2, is DSGVTQTPKHLITATGQRVTLRCSPRSGDLSVYWYQQSLDQGLQFLIQYYNGEERAKGNILERFSAQQFPDLHSELNLSSLELGDSALYFCASSVASTVYTGGMSGYTFGSGTRLTVV.

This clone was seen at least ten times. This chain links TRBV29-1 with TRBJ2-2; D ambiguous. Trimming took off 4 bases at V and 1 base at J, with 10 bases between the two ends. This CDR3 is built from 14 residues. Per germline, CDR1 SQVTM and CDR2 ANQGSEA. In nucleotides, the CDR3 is TGCAGCGTTGGAGCGAGCGTGAACACCGGGGAGCTGTTTTTT. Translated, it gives CSVGASVNTGELFF.

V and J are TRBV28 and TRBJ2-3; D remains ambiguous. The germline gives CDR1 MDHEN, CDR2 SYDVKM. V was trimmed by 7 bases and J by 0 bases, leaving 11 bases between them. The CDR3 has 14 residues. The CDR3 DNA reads TGTGCCAGCACTTGGGGTTGGAGCACAGATACGCAGTATTTT. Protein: CASTWGWSTDTQYF.

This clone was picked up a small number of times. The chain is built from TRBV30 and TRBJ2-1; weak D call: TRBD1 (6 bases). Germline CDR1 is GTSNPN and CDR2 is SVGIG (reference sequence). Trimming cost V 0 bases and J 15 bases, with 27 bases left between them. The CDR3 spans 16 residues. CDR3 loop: CAWSVRMKTGFFLRFF. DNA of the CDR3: TGTGCCTGGAGTGTAAGGATGAAAACAGGGTTTTTTCTTCGGTTCTTC.

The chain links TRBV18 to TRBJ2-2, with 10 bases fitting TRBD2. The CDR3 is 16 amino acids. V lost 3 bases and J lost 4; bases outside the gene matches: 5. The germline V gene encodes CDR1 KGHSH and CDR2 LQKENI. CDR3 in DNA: TGTGCCAGCTCACCCGGACTAGCGGAACTCACCGGGGAGCTGTTTTTT. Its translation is CASSPGLAELTGELFF.

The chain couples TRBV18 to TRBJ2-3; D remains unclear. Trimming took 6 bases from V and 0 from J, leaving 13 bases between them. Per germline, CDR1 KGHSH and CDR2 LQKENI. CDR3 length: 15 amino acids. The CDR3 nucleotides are TGTGCCAGCTCCCCTCGAAAGTCTAGCACAGATACGCAGTATTTT. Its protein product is CASSPRKSSTDTQYF.

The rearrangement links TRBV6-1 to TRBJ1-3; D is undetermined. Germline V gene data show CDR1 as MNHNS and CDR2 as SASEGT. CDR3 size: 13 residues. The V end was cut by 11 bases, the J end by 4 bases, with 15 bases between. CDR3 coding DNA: TGTGCCGGCGCTGAGAGAGGAGGAAACACCATATATTTT. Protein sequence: CAGAERGGNTIYF.

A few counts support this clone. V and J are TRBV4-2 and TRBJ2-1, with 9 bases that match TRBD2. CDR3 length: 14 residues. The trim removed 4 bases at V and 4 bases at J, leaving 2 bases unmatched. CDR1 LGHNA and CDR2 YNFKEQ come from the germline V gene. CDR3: CASSPSGRYNEQFF. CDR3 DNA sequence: TGTGCCAGCAGCCCAAGCGGGAGGTACAATGAGCAGTTCTTC.